One sample yielded the 7 T cell receptor beta chains listed below, sequenced in a study of PD-L1 blockade in urothelial cancer. The assay was immunoSEQ multiplex PCR, and TCRdb's table has in-frame clones only and misses some. The sample holds 90,000 to 100,000 clones; around 91% are singletons and the top ten take approximately 1.5%. The time point was: pretreatment peripheral blood. The sample consisted of PBMCs, taken around atezolizumab (anti-PD-L1) treatment. These receptors originate from a man aged 60-69 years with urothelial cancer.

The CDR3 DNA sequence: TGTGCCAGCAGCTTAGTACCAGCGGGGACTGGCACAGATACGCAGTATTTT. Its protein is CASSLVPAGTGTDTQYF. This chain connects TRBV7-2 to TRBJ2-3, with 7 bases that match TRBD2. Looked up from germline, CDR1 is SGHTA and CDR2 is FQGNSA. The CDR3 totals 17 residues. V lost 1 base, J lost 1 base, and 8 bases stayed unmatched.

The V call is TRBV25-1, the J call TRBJ1-6; D is undetermined. The CDR3 has 15 residues. Deletions cut 2 bases from V and 0 bases from J, with 5 bases between. The germline V gene encodes CDR1 MGHDK and CDR2 SYGVNS. CDR3 DNA: TGTGCCAGCAGTGAAGCAGGCTCCTATAATTCACCCCTCCACTTT. It is translated as CASSEAGSYNSPLHF.

The chain recombines TRBV10-3 with TRBJ2-1; 14 positions agree with TRBD2. The CDR3 contains 19 residues. The V segment lost 6 bases and the J segment 4 bases; nucleotides outside the gene matches: 14. Germline-derived CDR1 and CDR2 are ENHRY and SYGVKD. The CDR3 DNA reads as TGTGCCATCAGCTCCCCGGGACTAGCGGGGGCCGTCGTTTACAATGAGCAGTTCTTC. Translation gives CAISSPGLAGAVVYNEQFF.

The V gene is TRBV7-2, the J gene TRBJ2-7; D perhaps matches TRBD2 (5 bases). The germline V and J ends were trimmed by 1 base and 3 bases, with 13 bases remaining between them. This CDR3 is 15 amino acids long. The germline gives CDR1 SGHTA, CDR2 FQGNSA. The CDR3 DNA follows: TGTGCCAGCAGCTTAGACGGCGGGCGTTACTACGAGCAGTACTTC. Amino acid sequence: CASSLDGGRYYEQYF.

V usage is TRBV11-2 and J usage is TRBJ2-7; the match to TRBD1 covers 7 bases. The CDR3 is 15 residues long. Trimming took 3 bases from V and 3 from J; bases not matched to a gene: 8. The germline V gene has CDR1 SGHAT and CDR2 FQNNGV. The DNA of the CDR3 is TGTGCCAGCAGCTTGAACAGGGGTCCGTTCTACGAGCAGTACTTC. It is translated as CASSLNRGPFYEQYF.

This clone was detected only once. V gene TRBV7-9 combines with J gene TRBJ2-7; 9 nucleotides agree with TRBD1. CDR1 SEHNR and CDR2 FQNEAQ come from the germline V gene (reference sequence). J was trimmed by 6 bases and V by 3 bases; bases with no gene match: 3. This CDR3 spans 13 amino acids. CDR3 nucleotide sequence: TGTGCCAGCAGCTTCACAGGGGGCAGCGAGCAGTACTTC. Translating it yields CASSFTGGSEQYF.

The V and J genes are TRBV4-3 and TRBJ2-1; 11 bases agree with TRBD2. This CDR3 is 15 amino acids long. The V segment lost 2 bases and the J segment 15 bases; nucleotides outside the gene matches: 12. Germline values: CDR1 LGHNA, CDR2 YSLEER. This chain's CDR3 is CASSQRKTSGAVLFF. The CDR3 bases are TGCGCCAGCAGCCAACGTAAGACTAGCGGGGCGGTTTTGTTCTTC.